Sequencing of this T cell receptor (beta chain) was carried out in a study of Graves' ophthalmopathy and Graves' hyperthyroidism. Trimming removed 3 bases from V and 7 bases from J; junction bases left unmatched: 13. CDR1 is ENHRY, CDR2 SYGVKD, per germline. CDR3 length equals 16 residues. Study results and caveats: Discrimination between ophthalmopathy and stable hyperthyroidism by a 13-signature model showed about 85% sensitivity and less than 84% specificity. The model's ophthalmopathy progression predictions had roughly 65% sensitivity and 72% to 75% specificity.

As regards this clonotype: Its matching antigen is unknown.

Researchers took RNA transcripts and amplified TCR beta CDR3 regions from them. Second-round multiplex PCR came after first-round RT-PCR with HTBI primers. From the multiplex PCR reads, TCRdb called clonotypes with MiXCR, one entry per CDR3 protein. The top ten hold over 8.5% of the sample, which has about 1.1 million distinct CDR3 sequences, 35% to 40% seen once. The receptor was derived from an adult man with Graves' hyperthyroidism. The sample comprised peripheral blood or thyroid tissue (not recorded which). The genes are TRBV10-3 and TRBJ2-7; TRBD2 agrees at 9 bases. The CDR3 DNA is TGTGCCATCAGTGACTTGGCGGGAGGGCCGTTGGGTGAGCAGTACTTC. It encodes CAISDLAGGPLGEQYF.